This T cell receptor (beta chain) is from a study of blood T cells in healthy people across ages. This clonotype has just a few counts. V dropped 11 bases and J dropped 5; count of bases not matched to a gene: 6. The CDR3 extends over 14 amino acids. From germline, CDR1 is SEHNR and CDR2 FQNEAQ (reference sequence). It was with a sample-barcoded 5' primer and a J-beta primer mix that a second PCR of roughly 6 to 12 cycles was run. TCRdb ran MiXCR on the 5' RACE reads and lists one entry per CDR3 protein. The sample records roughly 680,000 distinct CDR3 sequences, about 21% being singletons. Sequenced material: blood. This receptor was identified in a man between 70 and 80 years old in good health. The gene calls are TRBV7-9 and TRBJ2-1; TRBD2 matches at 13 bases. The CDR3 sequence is CAGQTSGGNNEQFF. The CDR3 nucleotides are TGTGCCGGACAGACTAGCGGGGGGAACAATGAGCAGTTCTTC. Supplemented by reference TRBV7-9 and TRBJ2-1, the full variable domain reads DTGVSQNPRHKITKRGQNVTFRCDPISEHNRLYWYRQTLGQGPEFLTYFQNEAQLEKSRLLSDRFSAERPKGSFSTLEIQRTEQGDSAMYLCAGQTSGGNNEQFFGPGTRLTVL.